This entry lists 7 T cell receptor beta chains sequenced from one sample in a study of T cell changes during pregnancy in multiple sclerosis. TCRdb keeps only in-frame clones here, not all; method: immunoSEQ multiplex PCR. The sample shows about 75,000 clones, 80% to 90% of them seen only once. Sequenced here: peripheral blood, sampled in the first trimester of pregnancy. Source of these receptors: a female donor in good health, enrolled as a control in a pregnancy study.

A single count supports this clone. The chain carries TRBV6-1 and TRBJ1-1; 11 bases fit TRBD1. CDR1 and CDR2 from the germline V gene are MNHNS and SASEGT. The length of the CDR3 is 16 residues. V shed 4 bases and J 1 base; nucleotides not matched to a gene: 5. CDR3 amino acids: CASSGDRGLKNTEAFF. The DNA for the CDR3 is TGTGCCAGCAGTGGGGACAGGGGGTTGAAGAACACTGAAGCTTTCTTT.

The sample holds one count of this clone. In DNA, the CDR3 is TGTGCCAGCAGTGAACTAGCGGGGGCTACCCTCTACAATGAGCAGTTCTTC. Translation gives CASSELAGATLYNEQFF. This chain joins TRBV6-1 and TRBJ2-1; 10 bases agree with TRBD2. Germline CDR1 reads MNHNS; CDR2 reads SASEGT. The CDR3 extends over 17 amino acids. J lost 3 bases, V lost 2 bases, and 7 bases had no gene match.

J is TRBJ1-2 and V is TRBV5-1; a weak D match, TRBD1 (6 bases). The CDR3 contains 18 residues. V dropped 2 bases and J dropped 2 bases, with 22 bases sitting between them. Germline CDR1 SGHRS, CDR2 YFSETQ. The CDR3 protein is CASSFLRDTQRGNYGYTF. CDR3 DNA sequence: TGCGCCAGCAGCTTCCTGAGGGACACCCAACGGGGAAACTATGGCTACACCTTC.

The genes are TRBV10-3 and TRBJ2-5; 8 nucleotides match TRBD1. Losses at the gene ends were 0 bases for V and 5 bases for J; bases not matched to a gene: 17. The CDR3 extends over 19 amino acids. Looked up from germline, CDR1 is ENHRY and CDR2 is SYGVKD. The CDR3 here is CAISESGRLAAGGAETQYF. In DNA form, the CDR3 reads TGTGCCATCAGTGAGTCCGGCCGCCTGGCGGCAGGGGGCGCGGAGACCCAGTACTTC.

V and J are TRBV18 and TRBJ2-3; D possibly corresponds to TRBD2 (5 bases). The V and J ends lost 3 bases and 8 bases respectively, with 15 bases between them. The germline V gene has CDR1 KGHSH and CDR2 LQKENI. The CDR3 loop spans 14 amino acids. The CDR3 DNA is TGTGCCAGCTCACCTTGGGTCCCTAGCACTACGCAGTATTTT. The encoded protein is CASSPWVPSTTQYF.

This sequence joins TRBV5-8 and TRBJ2-3, with D possibly being TRBD1 (5 bases). Trimming left V 3 bases short and J 1 base short, with 15 bases between. Germline CDR1 SGHTS, CDR2 YDEGEE. The CDR3 loop spans 16 amino acids. The CDR3 here is CASSSRWGRGTDTQYF. The CDR3 nucleotides read TGTGCCAGCAGCTCCAGATGGGGCAGAGGCACAGATACGCAGTATTTT. The whole variable domain, remainder taken from reference TRBV5-8 and TRBJ2-3, is EAGVTQSPTHLIKTRGQQATLRCSPISGHTSVYWYQQALGLGLQFLLWYDEGEERNRGNFPPRFSGRQFPNYSSELNVNALELEDSALYLCASSSRWGRGTDTQYFGPGTRLTVL.

V usage is TRBV28 and J usage is TRBJ1-5; TRBD1 aligns across 10 bases. The CDR3 is 16 residues long. With 7 bases clipped from V and 1 base from J, the junction kept 7 bases outside the gene matches. Germline lookup yields CDR1 MDHEN and CDR2 SYDVKM. Here the CDR3 reads CASTTPGQGSNQPQHF. As DNA, the CDR3 is TGTGCCAGCACCACGCCGGGACAGGGGAGCAATCAGCCCCAGCATTTT.